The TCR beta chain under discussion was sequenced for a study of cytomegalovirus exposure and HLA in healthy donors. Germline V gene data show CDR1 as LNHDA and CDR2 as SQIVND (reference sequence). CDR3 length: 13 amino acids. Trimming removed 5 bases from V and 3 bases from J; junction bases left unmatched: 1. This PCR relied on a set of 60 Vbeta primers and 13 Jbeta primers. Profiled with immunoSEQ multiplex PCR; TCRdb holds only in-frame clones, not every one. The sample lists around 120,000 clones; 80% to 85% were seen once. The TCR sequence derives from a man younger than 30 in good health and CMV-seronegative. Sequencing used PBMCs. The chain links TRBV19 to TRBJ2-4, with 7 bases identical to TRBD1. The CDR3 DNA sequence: TGTGCCAGTAGTCGGACAGGCAAAAACATTCAGTACTTC. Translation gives CASSRTGKNIQYF.